The clone carrying this TCR beta chain showed up just once. Antigen specificity is unknown. J was trimmed by 4 bases and V by 4 bases; bases with no gene match: 12. Germline V CDR1 and CDR2: MNHEY, SVGAGI. This CDR3 has 16 amino acids. The data derive from a study of T cell responses to AZD1222 COVID-19 vaccine. General study points: When two AZD1222 doses had been given, Spike-specific TCR breadth and depth rose. Just a handful of AZD1222 recipients were seropositive at baseline.

Sequencing was performed with immunoSEQ multiplex PCR; in TCRdb, only in-frame clones are kept and a portion is missing. The sample shows under 45,000 clones, approximately 88% of them seen only once. The receptor's source is an adult who received the AZD1222 COVID-19 vaccine. Here the sequenced sample was peripheral blood, taken 28 days after the second AZD1222 dose. The gene calls are TRBV6-5 and TRBJ2-7; 8 nucleotides line up with TRBD2. CDR3 loop: CASSSSRGGTYYEQYF. The CDR3 DNA reads TGTGCCAGCAGTTCCTCACGCGGGGGGACATATTACGAGCAGTACTTC.